This passage covers 23 T cell receptor beta chains from one sample sequenced in a study of patients and donors after allogeneic stem cell transplantation. MiXCR was run by TCRdb on the RT-PCR reads, yielding one entry per CDR3 protein. Counted here are about 960,000 distinct CDR3 sequences, approximately 19% occurring once; the ten biggest clones make up 5% to 6.5%. The sample consisted of blood, either unsorted or a sorted T cell fraction (not recorded which). These TCRs come from a human donor who was either an allogeneic HSCT recipient or a stem cell or donor lymphocyte infusion donor (not recorded which). It is not recorded whose cells these are; they may come from a transplant donor.

V usage is TRBV2 and J usage is TRBJ2-1; TRBD2 matches at 12 bases. The CDR3 covers 16 residues. Germline V CDR1 and CDR2: SNHLY, FYNNEI. The V and J ends lost 1 base and 4 bases, in that order; junction bases with no gene match: 2. CDR3 loop: CASSEGTSGTYNEQFF. The CDR3 DNA is TGTGCCAGCAGTGAAGGGACTAGCGGGACTTACAATGAGCAGTTCTTC. Based on the CDR3 plus reference TRBV2 and TRBJ2-1, the full variable domain is EPEVTQTPSHQVTQMGQEVILRCVPISNHLYFYWYRQILGQKVEFLVSFYNNEISEKSEIFDDQFSVERPDGSNFTLKIRSTKLEDSAMYFCASSEGTSGTYNEQFFGPGTRLTVL.

The CDR3 DNA sequence: TGCAGTGCTAGGCCGGACAGGGACGCCCGGCGGAACACTGAAGCTTTCTTT. Its translation: CSARPDRDARRNTEAFF. This chain links TRBV20-1 with TRBJ1-1; 8 nucleotides line up with TRBD1. CDR3 length equals 17 residues. V gave up 3 bases and J gave up 1 base; unmatched junction bases: 13. CDR1 is DFQATT and CDR2 is SNEGSKA in the germline V gene (reference sequence).

The rearrangement uses TRBV2 and TRBJ2-7; D perhaps matches TRBD1 (5 bases). The CDR3 consists of 15 residues. Germline V gene data show CDR1 as SNHLY and CDR2 as FYNNEI. The V gene lost 2 bases and the J gene lost 4 bases, with 15 bases spanning the gap. The CDR3 loop reads CASSELTVNQYEQYF. CDR3 DNA: TGTGCCAGCAGTGAATTGACAGTCAACCAATACGAGCAGTACTTC.

The rearrangement joins TRBV29-1 to TRBJ1-1; no firm D call. V was cut by 4 bases and J by 7 bases, with 7 bases left in between. This CDR3 is built from 10 residues. The germline V gene has CDR1 SQVTM and CDR2 ANQGSEA. DNA of the CDR3: TGCAGCGTTGGGGTAGTTGAAGCTTTCTTT. The encoded protein is CSVGVVEAFF.

The chain has TRBV10-3 and TRBJ2-3, with a possible D match to TRBD2 (6 bases). In germline, CDR1 is ENHRY, CDR2 SYGVKD. V shed 4 bases and J shed 0 bases, with 11 bases lying between them. The CDR3 length is 15 residues. The CDR3 loop is CAISARELSTDTQYF. Written as DNA, the CDR3 is TGTGCCATCAGTGCGCGGGAATTGAGCACAGATACGCAGTATTTT.

This clonotype came up a few times. J is TRBJ1-1 and V is TRBV6-5; perhaps TRBD1 as D (5 bases). The V gene lost 4 bases and the J gene lost 1 base, with 13 bases spanning the gap. The CDR3 spans 15 residues. Germline CDR1 is MNHEY and CDR2 is SVGAGI. The CDR3 protein is CASSWGGGANTEAFF. The CDR3 DNA follows: TGTGCCAGCAGTTGGGGGGGAGGAGCGAACACTGAAGCTTTCTTT.

This clonotype was found a few times. The chain recombines TRBV4-1 with TRBJ2-6; D may be TRBD1 (6 bases). CDR3 size: 19 residues. Germline CDR1 MGHRA, CDR2 YSYEKL. V gave up 4 bases and J gave up 1 base, with 20 bases separating them. The DNA for the CDR3 is TGCGCCAGCAGCCCGTGGGGGCAGGGGAAGTTATCTGGGGCCAACGTCCTGACTTTC. Translating gives CASSPWGQGKLSGANVLTF.

In its sample, this clonotype was seen a few times. This chain links TRBV11-1 with TRBJ2-4, with TRBD1 matching over 9 bases. CDR3 length: 18 amino acids. Germline V gene lookup returns CDR1 SGHAT and CDR2 FQDESV (reference sequence). Unmatched junction bases numbered 10, after V lost 2 bases and J lost 2 bases. The CDR3 bases are TGTGCCAGCAGCTTATACTCCGGGGACAGGGTGACCAAAAACATTCAGTACTTC. This translates into CASSLYSGDRVTKNIQYF.

This sequence joins TRBV11-1 and TRBJ2-7; 7 bases agree with TRBD1. Germline-derived CDR1 and CDR2 are SGHAT and FQDESV (reference sequence). The CDR3 extends over 18 amino acids. V was clipped by 0 bases and J by 2 bases; unmatched bases: 13. The CDR3 here is CASSLALGQKGFTYEQYF. The CDR3 DNA reads as TGTGCCAGCAGCTTAGCGCTGGGACAGAAGGGCTTTACCTACGAGCAGTACTTC.

The rearrangement joins TRBV4-3 to TRBJ1-5; 7 nucleotides align to TRBD1. J was trimmed by 7 bases and V by 0 bases; bases with no gene match: 9. CDR3 length: 16 residues. CDR1 is LGHNA and CDR2 is YSLEER in the germline V gene. The CDR3 DNA reads as TGCGCCAGCAGCCAAGATCTTGCAGGGGGAGGCCAGCCCCAGCATTTT. Translated, it gives CASSQDLAGGGQPQHF.

The chain joins TRBV7-3 to TRBJ2-3, with 14 bases that match TRBD2. Trimming at V came to 5 bases and at J to 5 bases, leaving 6 bases not matched to a gene. The CDR3 loop spans 16 amino acids. Germline assignment: CDR1 SGHTA and CDR2 FQGTGA. The CDR3 protein is CASSVSGTSGRDTQYF. DNA of the CDR3: TGTGCCAGCAGCGTCAGCGGGACTAGCGGGAGAGATACGCAGTATTTT. The variable domain in full, completed from reference TRBV7-3 and TRBJ2-3, reads GAGVSQTPSNKVTEKGKYVELRCDPISGHTALYWYRQSLGQGPEFLIYFQGTGAADDSGLPNDRFFAVRPEGSVSTLKIQRTERGDSAVYLCASSVSGTSGRDTQYFGPGTRLTVL.

The J gene is TRBJ1-1, the V gene TRBV5-1, with 7 nucleotides matching TRBD1. V was clipped by 0 bases and J by 4 bases; unmatched bases: 6. Germline V gene sequence: CDR1 SGHRS, CDR2 YFSETQ. The CDR3 spans 15 residues. The CDR3 DNA sequence: TGCGCCAGCAGCTTGGAGAGGGGGCTGGGCACTGAAGCTTTCTTT. Encoded protein: CASSLERGLGTEAFF. The variable domain in full, with the rest retrieved from reference TRBV5-1 and TRBJ1-1, is KAGVTQTPRYLIKTRGQQVTLSCSPISGHRSVSWYQQTPGQGLQFLFEYFSETQRNKGNFPGRFSGRQFSNSRSEMNVSTLELGDSALYLCASSLERGLGTEAFFGQGTRLTVV.

This clonotype has only a few counts. The J gene is TRBJ1-4, the V gene TRBV7-9, with 12 bases that match TRBD1. This CDR3 region has 17 residues. V was clipped by 4 bases and J by 6 bases; unmatched bases: 9. Germline assignment: CDR1 SEHNR and CDR2 FQNEAQ (reference sequence). CDR3 in amino acids: CASSSRDRGRQDEKLFF. In DNA form, the CDR3 reads TGTGCCAGCAGCTCACGGGACAGGGGGCGGCAGGATGAAAAACTGTTTTTT.

The chain links TRBV15 to TRBJ2-4, with 10 nucleotides matching TRBD2. Germline V CDR1 and CDR2: LNHNV, YYDKDF (reference sequence). The CDR3 consists of 17 residues. Germline trimming cut 1 base from V and 9 bases from J; bases unmatched to any gene: 12. In nucleotides, the CDR3 is TGTGCCACCAGCAGAGGGGGGCTAGCGGGAGTAACGAGCATTCAGTACTTC. It yields the protein CATSRGGLAGVTSIQYF.

Turning to this clonotype: At one boundary the junction diverges from the germline segment, which might be a read error. The CDR3 DNA follows: TGTGCTAGCAGCGAACGGGACAAAGAGACCCAGTACTTC. Protein product: CASSERDKETQYF. The rearrangement links TRBV7-7 to TRBJ2-5; D is perhaps TRBD1 (6 bases). Per germline, CDR1 SSHAT and CDR2 FNYEAQ (reference sequence). The CDR3 runs to 13 residues.

At least ten counts were recorded for this clonotype. The chain uses TRBV7-3 and TRBJ2-1; D might be TRBD2 (6 bases). The CDR3 is 17 residues long. Deletions cut 1 base from V and 1 base from J, with 14 bases between. CDR1 is SGHTA, CDR2 FQGTGA, per germline. CDR3 residues: CASSLNPWGVSYNEQFF. The CDR3 DNA sequence: TGTGCCAGCAGCTTAAACCCATGGGGGGTTTCCTACAATGAGCAGTTCTTC.

There are many counts of this clonotype. The chain employs TRBV12-3 or TRBV12-4 and TRBJ2-1; possible D gene TRBD1, 6 bases. The CDR3 extends over 14 amino acids. The V gene lost 1 base and the J gene lost 5 bases, with 9 bases spanning the gap. In nucleotides, the CDR3 is TGTGCCAGCAGTTTAGACAGGGCGGACAATGAGCAGTTCTTC. Protein: CASSLDRADNEQFF.

The V call is TRBV20-1, the J call TRBJ2-2; 11 nucleotides match TRBD2. Per the germline V gene, CDR1 is DFQATT and CDR2 is SNEGSKA (reference sequence). V was clipped by 3 bases and J by 5 bases; unmatched bases: 8. The CDR3 has 16 amino acids. CDR3 sequence reads: CSARALAGDRTGELFF. CDR3 DNA: TGCAGTGCTAGGGCACTAGCGGGAGATAGGACCGGGGAGCTGTTTTTT.

This clonotype was detected many times. This chain links TRBV12-3 or TRBV12-4 with TRBJ2-1; TRBD2 is a possible D gene (5 bases). The CDR3 runs to 13 residues. V dropped 8 bases and J dropped 8 bases, with 16 bases sitting between them. CDR3 protein: CASRGSRKYEQFF. The CDR3 bases are TGTGCCAGCCGAGGGAGTAGAAAATATGAGCAGTTCTTC.

The rearrangement links TRBV19 to TRBJ2-1; weak D call: TRBD2 (6 bases). Trimming removed 3 bases from V and 5 bases from J, with 11 bases in between. This CDR3 is built from 14 residues. Germline loops: CDR1 LNHDA, CDR2 SQIVND (reference sequence). CDR3 region: CASSILLAHNEQFF. The DNA of the CDR3 is TGTGCCAGTAGTATTTTGCTAGCGCACAATGAGCAGTTCTTC.

The chain uses TRBV3-1 and TRBJ1-2; D unclear. Germline values: CDR1 LGHDT, CDR2 YNNKEL (reference sequence). The CDR3 spans 16 residues. Trimming took off 0 bases at V and 2 bases at J, with 13 bases between the two ends. The CDR3 protein is CASSQDRPRKNYGYTF. In nucleotides, the CDR3 is TGTGCCAGCAGCCAAGATCGTCCCCGGAAAAACTATGGCTACACCTTC.

This chain connects TRBV7-2 to TRBJ1-5; 9 bases line up with TRBD1. Trimming at V came to 4 bases and at J to 7 bases, leaving 2 bases not matched to a gene. The germline V gene encodes CDR1 SGHTA and CDR2 FQGNSA. CDR3 length: 13 residues. The CDR3 nucleotides read TGTGCCAGCAGCTACAGGGGGCAACAGCCCCAGCATTTT. Translating gives CASSYRGQQPQHF.

This clonotype was counted a few times. V is TRBV5-1 and J is TRBJ1-1; 12 bases line up with TRBD1. Germline V gives CDR1 SGHRS, CDR2 YFSETQ. V dropped 4 bases and J dropped 6; count of bases not matched to a gene: 10. This CDR3 has 16 residues. CDR3 nucleotide sequence: TGCGCCAGCAGCCAGGGACAGGGGGCACTTCGGGCTGAAGCTTTCTTT. This gives the protein CASSQGQGALRAEAFF.